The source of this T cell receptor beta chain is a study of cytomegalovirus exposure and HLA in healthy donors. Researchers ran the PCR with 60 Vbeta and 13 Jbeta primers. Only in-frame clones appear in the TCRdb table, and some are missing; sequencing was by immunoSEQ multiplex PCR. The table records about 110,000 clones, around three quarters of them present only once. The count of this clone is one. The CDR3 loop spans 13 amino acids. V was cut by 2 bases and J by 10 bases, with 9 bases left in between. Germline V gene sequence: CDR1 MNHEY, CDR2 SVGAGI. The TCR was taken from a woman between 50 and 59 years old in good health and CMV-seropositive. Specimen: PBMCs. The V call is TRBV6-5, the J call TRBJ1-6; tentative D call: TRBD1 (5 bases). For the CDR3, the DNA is TGTGCCAGCAGTTACGAGAACAGGTCACCCCTCCACTTT. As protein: CASSYENRSPLHF.